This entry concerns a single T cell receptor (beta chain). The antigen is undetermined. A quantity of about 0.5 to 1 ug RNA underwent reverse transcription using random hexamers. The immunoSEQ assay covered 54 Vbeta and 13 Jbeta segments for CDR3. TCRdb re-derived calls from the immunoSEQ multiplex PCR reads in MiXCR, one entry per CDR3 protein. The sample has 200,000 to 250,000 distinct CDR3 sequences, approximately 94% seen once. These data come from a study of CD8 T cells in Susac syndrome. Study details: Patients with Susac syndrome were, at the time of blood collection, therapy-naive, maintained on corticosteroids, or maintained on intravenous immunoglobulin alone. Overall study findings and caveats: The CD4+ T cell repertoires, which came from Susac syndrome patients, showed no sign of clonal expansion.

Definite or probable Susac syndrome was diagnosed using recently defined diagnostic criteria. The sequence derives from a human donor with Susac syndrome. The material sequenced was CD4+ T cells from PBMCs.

Here the CDR3 reads CSATTGGNSPLHF. The CDR3, as DNA: TGCAGTGCCACCACAGGGGGTAATTCACCCCTCCACTTT. This chain connects TRBV20-1 to TRBJ1-6; 8 bases agree with TRBD1. J lost 6 bases, V lost 6 bases, and 4 bases had no gene match. Germline V gene data show CDR1 as DFQATT and CDR2 as SNEGSKA (reference sequence). This CDR3 region has 13 residues.